The subject of this entry is one T cell receptor (beta chain). Both CD4+ and CD8+ T cells were negatively isolated, and TEMRA cells underwent FACS enrichment. Random hexamers were used to reverse transcribe an amount of roughly 0.45 to 1 ug RNA. By means of immunoSEQ multiplex PCR, TCR beta CDR3 spanning 54 Vbeta and 13 Jbeta underwent amplification. One entry per CDR3 protein results from TCRdb running MiXCR on the immunoSEQ multiplex PCR reads. The profile shows about 200,000 distinct CDR3 sequences, approximately 95% of them singletons. Deletions cut 2 bases from V and 8 bases from J, with 15 bases between. The CDR3 length is 13 residues. CDR1 is DFQATT, CDR2 SNEGSKA, per germline (reference sequence). The data derive from a study of CD8 T cells in Susac syndrome.

The sample consisted of CD4+ T cells from PBMCs. The V call is TRBV20-1, the J call TRBJ1-2; D gene ambiguous. This receptor was identified in a human donor in good health. CDR3 coding DNA: TGCAGTGCTAGACCACCAGATCCGAGCGGCTACACCTTC. Translated: CSARPPDPSGYTF.